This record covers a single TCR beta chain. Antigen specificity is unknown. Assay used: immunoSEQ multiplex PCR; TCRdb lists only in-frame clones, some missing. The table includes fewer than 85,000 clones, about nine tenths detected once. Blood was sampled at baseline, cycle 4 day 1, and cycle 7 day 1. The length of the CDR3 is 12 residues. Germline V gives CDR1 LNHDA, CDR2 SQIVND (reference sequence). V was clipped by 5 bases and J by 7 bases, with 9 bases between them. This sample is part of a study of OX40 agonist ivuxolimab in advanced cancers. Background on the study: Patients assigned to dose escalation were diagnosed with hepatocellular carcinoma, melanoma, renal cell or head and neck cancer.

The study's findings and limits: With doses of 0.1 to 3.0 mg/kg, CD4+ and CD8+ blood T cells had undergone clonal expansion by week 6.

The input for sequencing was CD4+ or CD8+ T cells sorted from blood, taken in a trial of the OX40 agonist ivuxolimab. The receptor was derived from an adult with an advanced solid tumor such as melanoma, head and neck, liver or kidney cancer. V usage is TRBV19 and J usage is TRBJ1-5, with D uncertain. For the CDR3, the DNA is TGTGCCAGTAGTCTCGGCGTGCAGCCCCAGCATTTT. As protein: CASSLGVQPQHF.